Each of the 29 T cell receptor beta chains below was sequenced from the same sample in a study of blood T cell repertoires in COVID-19. The protocol was immunoSEQ multiplex PCR, while the TCRdb copy is restricted to in-frame clones and leaves out a portion. The repertoire consists of nearly 300,000 clones, with about four fifths occurring once and the leading ten covering about 1.6%. The sample taken for sequencing was peripheral blood. Every receptor here comes from a human donor with COVID-19, enrolled during active disease. The donor label of this sample is uncertain.

The chain is built from TRBV7-9 and TRBJ2-1; 10 bases match TRBD2. Per the germline V gene, CDR1 is SEHNR and CDR2 is FQNEAQ (reference sequence). Trimming cost V 4 bases and J 8 bases; bases outside gene matches: 8. The CDR3 covers 15 residues. Written as DNA, the CDR3 is TGTGCCAGCAGCTGGACTAGCGGAGAAGTTGATGAGCAGTTCTTC. Amino acids: CASSWTSGEVDEQFF.

The chain joins TRBV6-2 or TRBV6-3 to TRBJ1-5; D may be TRBD1 (6 bases). The CDR3 is made up of 15 amino acids. The V gene's germline CDR1 is MNHEY and CDR2 SVGEGT. Trimming removed 4 bases at V and 3 bases at J, with 13 bases between. Here the CDR3 reads CASSWAGANNQPQHF. DNA of the CDR3: TGTGCCAGCAGTTGGGCAGGGGCGAACAATCAGCCCCAGCATTTT.

This clone was counted once. This chain uses TRBV6-2 or TRBV6-3 with TRBJ2-7; 7 bases map to TRBD1. The germline gives CDR1 MNHEY, CDR2 SVGEGT. With 7 bases clipped from V and 2 bases from J, the junction kept 8 bases outside the gene matches. The CDR3 has 14 amino acids. The CDR3: CASTPGQHAYEQYF. The CDR3 DNA is TGTGCCAGCACCCCGGGACAGCATGCCTACGAGCAGTACTTC.

The chain links TRBV11-2 to TRBJ2-1; D possibly corresponds to TRBD2 (6 bases). Germline CDR1 is SGHAT and CDR2 is FQNNGV. This CDR3 contains 12 residues. The V gene lost 2 bases and the J gene lost 15 bases, with 14 bases spanning the gap. The CDR3 spells CASSLSGPLTFF. The DNA of the CDR3 is TGTGCCAGCAGCTTAAGCGGGCCCCTTACGTTCTTC.

This clone was seen only once. The chain joins TRBV19 to TRBJ2-1; D may be TRBD1 (5 bases). The length of the CDR3 is 15 residues. Germline V gene sequence: CDR1 LNHDA, CDR2 SQIVND (reference sequence). With 3 bases removed from V and 8 bases from J, the gap between germline ends came to 17 bases. In DNA form, the CDR3 reads TGTGCCAGTAGTATGTCCAGGACCTGGGGCTATGAGCAGTTCTTC. Its translation: CASSMSRTWGYEQFF.

The J gene is TRBJ2-1, the V gene TRBV20-1, with 11 bases matching TRBD2. CDR3 length equals 17 residues. Per germline, CDR1 DFQATT and CDR2 SNEGSKA (reference sequence). V lost 3 bases and J lost 0; bases outside the gene matches: 7. The CDR3 here is CSASTGTSGYSYNEQFF. The CDR3 DNA sequence: TGCAGTGCTAGTACAGGGACTAGCGGTTACTCCTACAATGAGCAGTTCTTC.

This chain connects TRBV13 to TRBJ2-6; perhaps TRBD1 as D (6 bases). The V gene lost 5 bases and the J gene lost 0 bases, with 8 bases spanning the gap. Looked up from germline, CDR1 is PRHDT and CDR2 is FYEKMQ (reference sequence). The length of the CDR3 is 15 residues. The CDR3: CASSQGYSGANVLTF. DNA for the CDR3: TGTGCCAGCAGCCAGGGGTACTCTGGGGCCAACGTCCTGACTTTC. The full variable domain, rest sourced from reference TRBV13 and TRBJ2-6, is AAGVIQSPRHLIKEKRETATLKCYPIPRHDTVYWYQQGPGQDPQFLISFYEKMQSDKGSIPDRFSAQQFSDYHSELNMSSLELGDSALYFCASSQGYSGANVLTFGAGSRLTVL.

The V gene is TRBV7-8, the J gene TRBJ2-3, with D tentatively TRBD1 (6 bases). The CDR3 runs to 15 residues. Trimming left V 5 bases short and J 4 bases short, with 16 bases between. Germline V gene lookup returns CDR1 SGHVS and CDR2 FQNEAQ. The CDR3 region is CASSPHRVQADTQYF. CDR3 nucleotides: TGTGCCAGCAGCCCTCACAGGGTCCAGGCAGATACGCAGTATTTT.

This clone was counted a single time. The V and J genes are TRBV11-2 and TRBJ1-4; 8 positions agree with TRBD1. Trimming at V came to 5 bases and at J to 8 bases, leaving 7 bases not matched to a gene. CDR1 and CDR2 from the germline V gene are SGHAT and FQNNGV. CDR3 size: 14 residues. CDR3 residues: CASSLDRGGEKLFF. For the CDR3, the DNA is TGTGCCAGCAGCCTTGACAGGGGTGGAGAAAAACTGTTTTTT. Complete variable domain (other parts from reference TRBV11-2 and TRBJ1-4): EAGVAQSPRYKIIEKRQSVAFWCNPISGHATLYWYQQILGQGPKLLIQFQNNGVVDDSQLPKDRFSAERLKGVDSTLKIQPAKLEDSAVYLCASSLDRGGEKLFFGSGTQLSVL.

This sequence joins TRBV6-5 and TRBJ2-1, with D possibly matching TRBD1 (5 bases). CDR3 length equals 15 residues. CDR1 and CDR2 (germline): MNHEY, SVGAGI. Trimming stripped 5 bases from V and 7 bases from J, with 18 bases between. CDR3 region: CASSPLDRGSNEQFF. The DNA for the CDR3 is TGTGCCAGCAGTCCCTTGGATAGGGGTTCTAATGAGCAGTTCTTC.

The chain uses TRBV5-6 and TRBJ2-3, with TRBD1 matching 7 bases. The CDR3 loop spans 15 amino acids. The germline V gene has CDR1 SGHDT and CDR2 YYEEEE. After removal of 2 bases from V and 4 bases from J, the junction contained 7 bases not matched to a gene. This chain's CDR3 is CASSFEQGLSDTQYF. In nucleotides, the CDR3 is TGTGCCAGCAGCTTTGAACAGGGGTTATCAGATACGCAGTATTTT.

The chain recombines TRBV24-1 with TRBJ1-2, with D perhaps matching TRBD1 (6 bases). Trimming pared 0 bases from V and 4 bases from J, leaving 17 bases between. Germline-derived CDR1 and CDR2 are KGHDR and SFDVKD. The CDR3 consists of 17 residues. CDR3 protein: CATSDLSNPRGPYGYTF. In DNA form, the CDR3 reads TGTGCCACCAGTGATTTGTCAAATCCCAGGGGACCCTATGGCTACACCTTC.

The chain uses TRBV9 and TRBJ1-2; 9 bases are shared with TRBD1. This CDR3 comprises 15 residues. V was pared by 3 bases and J by 5 bases, with 8 bases of the junction left unmatched. The V gene's germline CDR1 is SGDLS and CDR2 YYNGEE. The CDR3 DNA sequence: TGTGCCAGCAGCGCGGCGGGACAGGGACCATATGGCTACACCTTC. Encoded protein: CASSAAGQGPYGYTF.

This rearrangement joins TRBV7-8 to TRBJ1-1; D is perhaps TRBD1 (5 bases). This CDR3 region has 13 residues. V was shortened by 5 bases and J by 4 bases, with 11 bases between the two germline ends. Per germline, CDR1 SGHVS and CDR2 FQNEAQ. CDR3 bases: TGTGCCAGCAGCCCGACTAGGGGCACTGAAGCTTTCTTT. This encodes CASSPTRGTEAFF.

The DNA of the CDR3 is TGCGCCAGCAGCCTTCCGGGACAGGGGGCCCCTGAAGCTTTCTTT. It specifies CASSLPGQGAPEAFF. The chain employs TRBV5-1 and TRBJ1-1; 12 positions agree with TRBD1. Looked up from germline, CDR1 is SGHRS and CDR2 is YFSETQ. This CDR3 is built from 15 residues. V lost 4 bases, J lost 6 bases, and 7 bases stayed unmatched.

The chain recombines TRBV5-6 with TRBJ1-4; TRBD1 agrees at 7 bases. The CDR3 contains 14 residues. Trimming took 3 bases from V and 8 from J; bases not matched to a gene: 7. Germline V gene data show CDR1 as SGHDT and CDR2 as YYEEEE. The CDR3 spells CASSSGQSGEKLFF. The CDR3 DNA follows: TGTGCCAGCAGCTCGGGACAGAGTGGGGAAAAACTGTTTTTT.

The gene calls are TRBV6-5 and TRBJ2-7, with TRBD1 as a possible D gene (5 bases). The germline V and J ends were trimmed by 7 bases and 6 bases, with 19 bases remaining between them. Germline CDR1 reads MNHEY; CDR2 reads SVGAGI. The CDR3 consists of 14 residues. The DNA of the CDR3 is TGTGCCAGCACCCCCCCCTCTGGGGCGTTCGAGCAGTACTTC. Residues: CASTPPSGAFEQYF.

The chain couples TRBV7-8 to TRBJ2-2; a weak D match, TRBD1 (6 bases). Trimming removed 2 bases at V and 5 bases at J, with 12 bases between. The CDR3 is 15 amino acids. Germline V lookup: CDR1 SGHVS, CDR2 FQNEAQ. CDR3 DNA: TGTGCCAGCAGCTTAATGCCTAGGGGGACCGGGGAGCTGTTTTTT. Translating gives CASSLMPRGTGELFF.

The chain has TRBV7-2 and TRBJ1-2; 8 positions match TRBD1. Unmatched junction bases numbered 6, after V lost 2 bases and J lost 4 bases. Germline CDR1 SGHTA, CDR2 FQGNSA. The CDR3 runs to 15 residues. The chain's CDR3 is CASSLTTGDSYGYTF. The CDR3, as DNA: TGTGCCAGCAGCTTAACGACAGGGGACTCCTATGGCTACACCTTC.

CDR3 in amino acids: CASSPQGAWTGELFF. CDR3 nucleotide sequence: TGTGCCAGCAGCCCACAGGGGGCATGGACCGGGGAGCTGTTTTTT. The rearrangement uses TRBV5-6 and TRBJ2-2; TRBD1 matches 9 bases. CDR3 length equals 15 residues. From germline, CDR1 is SGHDT and CDR2 YYEEEE. The ends lost 4 bases at V and 5 bases at J; junction bases unmatched: 6.

The chain has TRBV6-6 and TRBJ1-5, with a weak D call TRBD1 (5 bases). The germline V gene has CDR1 MNHNY and CDR2 SVGAGI (reference sequence). V lost 6 bases and J 7 bases, leaving 16 bases between the germline ends. CDR3 length: 14 amino acids. CDR3 protein: CASRAAGTGQPQHF. Here the CDR3 DNA reads TGTGCCAGCAGAGCGGCGGGGACGGGGCAGCCCCAGCATTTT.

The chain couples TRBV29-1 to TRBJ2-5, with D maybe TRBD2 (6 bases). Trimming took 3 bases from V and 1 from J, leaving 9 bases between them. Germline CDR1 SQVTM, CDR2 ANQGSEA. The CDR3 has 13 residues. Written as DNA, the CDR3 is TGCAGCGTTGAGTGGGACTTCCAAGAGACCCAGTACTTC. Residues: CSVEWDFQETQYF.

This clone appeared a single time. V usage is TRBV7-8 and J usage is TRBJ2-7; TRBD2 matches at 9 bases. CDR1 is SGHVS and CDR2 is FQNEAQ in the germline V gene. CDR3 length: 20 amino acids. The V segment lost 4 bases and the J segment 0 bases; nucleotides outside the gene matches: 19. CDR3 nucleotides: TGTGCCAGCAGCTCCTATACTCGCGGGAGGGCGTTTCAGTTCTCCTACGAGCAGTACTTC. The encoded protein is CASSSYTRGRAFQFSYEQYF.

This clone was seen only a few times. The CDR3 is CASSADRQGHTGELFF. The CDR3, as DNA: TGTGCCAGCAGTGCGGACCGACAGGGACACACCGGGGAGCTGTTTTTT. The V and J genes are TRBV6-1 and TRBJ2-2; 7 bases are a match to TRBD1. The CDR3 is 16 amino acids. J gave up 3 bases and V 4 bases, and 8 bases lay outside the gene matches. Germline assignment: CDR1 MNHNS and CDR2 SASEGT.

The J gene is TRBJ1-1, the V gene TRBV9; 11 positions agree with TRBD1. There are 17 residues in the CDR3. Germline V gene lookup returns CDR1 SGDLS and CDR2 YYNGEE. J was trimmed by 5 bases and V by 2 bases; bases with no gene match: 11. CDR3 sequence: CASSVLPRDRGATEAFF. CDR3 DNA: TGTGCCAGCAGCGTCCTACCCCGGGACAGGGGGGCGACTGAAGCTTTCTTT.

J is TRBJ2-2 and V is TRBV6-1; TRBD2 matches at 10 bases. The CDR3 covers 16 residues. CDR1 is MNHNS and CDR2 is SASEGT in the germline V gene. J gave up 0 bases and V 4 bases, and 2 bases lay outside the gene matches. The CDR3: CASSALAGANTGELFF. The DNA of the CDR3 is TGTGCCAGCAGTGCCCTAGCGGGAGCGAACACCGGGGAGCTGTTTTTT.

The V gene is TRBV20-1, the J gene TRBJ1-5; 7 bases agree with TRBD1. V was pared by 4 bases and J by 6 bases, with 6 bases of the junction left unmatched. The CDR3 has 13 amino acids. Germline CDR1 is DFQATT and CDR2 is SNEGSKA (reference sequence). For the CDR3, the DNA is TGCAGTGCTACTGACAGGGTATTTCAGCCCCAGCATTTT. Protein product: CSATDRVFQPQHF.

J is TRBJ2-5 and V is TRBV7-9; D might be TRBD2 (5 bases). Trimming left V 1 base short and J 5 bases short, with 14 bases between. The CDR3 covers 15 residues. CDR1 is SEHNR, CDR2 FQNEAQ, per germline (reference sequence). CDR3: CASSLVSGKAETQYF. The CDR3 DNA reads as TGTGCCAGCAGCTTAGTATCGGGGAAGGCGGAGACCCAGTACTTC.

This chain links TRBV4-2 with TRBJ1-2; no reliable D call. This CDR3 is 15 amino acids long. Trimming shortened V by 0 bases and J by 8 bases, and 16 bases separated the two germline ends. Germline V CDR1 and CDR2: LGHNA, YNFKEQ. The CDR3 DNA follows: TGTGCCAGCAGCCAAGATGAGGGTAGAGAGTGGGGCTACACCTTC. It translates to CASSQDEGREWGYTF.